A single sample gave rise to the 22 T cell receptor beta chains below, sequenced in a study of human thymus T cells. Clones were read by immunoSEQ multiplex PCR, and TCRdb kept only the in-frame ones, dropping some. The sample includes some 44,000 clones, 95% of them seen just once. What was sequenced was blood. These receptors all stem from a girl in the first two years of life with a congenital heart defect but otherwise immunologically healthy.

In DNA, the CDR3 is TGTGCCAGCAGTTCCCCGTGGTCCCTCCAAGGGGAGCTGTTTTTT. This codes for CASSSPWSLQGELFF. The chain has TRBV28 and TRBJ2-2; D is unclear. The CDR3 length is 15 residues. Germline V gene sequence: CDR1 MDHEN, CDR2 SYDVKM. Trimming pared 4 bases from V and 8 bases from J, leaving 17 bases between.

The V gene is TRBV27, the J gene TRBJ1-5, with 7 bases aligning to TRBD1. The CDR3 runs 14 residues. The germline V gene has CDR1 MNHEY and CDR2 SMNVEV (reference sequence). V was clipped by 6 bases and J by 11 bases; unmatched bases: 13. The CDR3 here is CASSLTRGGKAQHF. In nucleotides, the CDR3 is TGTGCCAGCAGCCTTACCCGAGGGGGCAAAGCCCAGCATTTT.

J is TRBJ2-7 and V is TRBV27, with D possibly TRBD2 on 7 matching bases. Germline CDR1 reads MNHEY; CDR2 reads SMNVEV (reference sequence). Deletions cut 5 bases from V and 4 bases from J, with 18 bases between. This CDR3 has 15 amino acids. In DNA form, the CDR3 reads TGTGCCAGCAGTCCCCGGAGGAGCGGGACATACGAGCAGTACTTC. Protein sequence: CASSPRRSGTYEQYF.

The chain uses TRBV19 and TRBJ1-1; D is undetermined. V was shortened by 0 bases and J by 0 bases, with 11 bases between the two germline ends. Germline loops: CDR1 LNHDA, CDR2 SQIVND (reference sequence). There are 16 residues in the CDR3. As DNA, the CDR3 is TGTGCCAGTAGTATAGATCGGGAAGGGTTGAACACTGAAGCTTTCTTT. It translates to CASSIDREGLNTEAFF.

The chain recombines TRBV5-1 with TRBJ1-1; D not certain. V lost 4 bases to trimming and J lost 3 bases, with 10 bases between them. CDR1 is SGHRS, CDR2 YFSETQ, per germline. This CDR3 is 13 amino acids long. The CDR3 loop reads CASSVAGHTEAFF. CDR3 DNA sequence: TGCGCCAGCAGCGTCGCCGGACACACTGAAGCTTTCTTT.

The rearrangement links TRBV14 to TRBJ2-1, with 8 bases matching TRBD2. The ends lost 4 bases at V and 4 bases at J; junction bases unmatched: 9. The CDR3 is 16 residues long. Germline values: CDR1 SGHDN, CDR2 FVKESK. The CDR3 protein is CASSRLGASGYNEQFF. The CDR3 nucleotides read TGTGCCAGCAGCCGACTGGGGGCTAGCGGGTACAATGAGCAGTTCTTC.

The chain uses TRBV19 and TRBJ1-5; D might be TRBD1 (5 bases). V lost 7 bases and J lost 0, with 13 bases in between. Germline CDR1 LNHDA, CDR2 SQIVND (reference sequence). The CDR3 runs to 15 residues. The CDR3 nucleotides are TGTGCCAGTACCTTGACAGCTTATAGCAATCAGCCCCAGCATTTT. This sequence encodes CASTLTAYSNQPQHF.

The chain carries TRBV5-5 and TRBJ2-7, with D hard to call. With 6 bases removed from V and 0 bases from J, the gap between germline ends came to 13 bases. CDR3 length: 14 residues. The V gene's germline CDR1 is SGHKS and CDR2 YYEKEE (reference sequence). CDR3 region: CASTDGRYSYEQYF. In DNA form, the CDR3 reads TGTGCCAGCACCGATGGCCGCTACTCCTACGAGCAGTACTTC.

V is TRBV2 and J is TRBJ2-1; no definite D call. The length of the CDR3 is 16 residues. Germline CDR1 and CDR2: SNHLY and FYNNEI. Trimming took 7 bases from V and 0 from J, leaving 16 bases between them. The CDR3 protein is CASTLEMGSSYNEQFF. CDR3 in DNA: TGTGCCAGCACCCTAGAGATGGGTAGCTCCTACAATGAGCAGTTCTTC.

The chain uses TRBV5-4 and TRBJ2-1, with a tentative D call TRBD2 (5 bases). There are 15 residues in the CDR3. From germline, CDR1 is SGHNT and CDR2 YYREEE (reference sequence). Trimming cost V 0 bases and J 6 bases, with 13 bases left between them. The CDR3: CASSLGLARRNEQFF. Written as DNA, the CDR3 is TGTGCCAGCAGCTTGGGGTTAGCGAGACGCAATGAGCAGTTCTTC.

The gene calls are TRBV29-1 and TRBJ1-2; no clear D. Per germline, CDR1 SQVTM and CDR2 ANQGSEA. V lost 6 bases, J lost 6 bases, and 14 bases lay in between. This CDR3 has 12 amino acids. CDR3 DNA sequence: TGCAGCGTGTGGAGTCTACTGGATGGCTACACCTTC. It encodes CSVWSLLDGYTF. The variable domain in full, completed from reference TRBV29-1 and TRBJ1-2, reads SAVISQKPSRDICQRGTSLTIQCQVDSQVTMMFWYRQQPGQSLTLIATANQGSEATYESGFVIDKFPISRPNLTFSTLTVSNMSPEDSSIYLCSVWSLLDGYTFGSGTRLTVV.

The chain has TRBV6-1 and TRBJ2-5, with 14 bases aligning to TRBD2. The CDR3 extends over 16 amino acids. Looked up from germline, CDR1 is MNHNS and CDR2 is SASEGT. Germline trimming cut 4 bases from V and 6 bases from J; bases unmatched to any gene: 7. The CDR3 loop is CASSVTSGRGVKTQYF. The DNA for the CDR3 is TGTGCCAGCAGTGTGACTAGCGGGAGGGGAGTAAAGACCCAGTACTTC.

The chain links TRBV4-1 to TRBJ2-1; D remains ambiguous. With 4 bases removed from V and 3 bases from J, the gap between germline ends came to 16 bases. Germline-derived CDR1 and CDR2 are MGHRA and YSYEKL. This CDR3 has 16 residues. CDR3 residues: CASSLYGKPFYNEQFF. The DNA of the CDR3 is TGCGCCAGCAGCCTGTATGGAAAGCCCTTCTACAATGAGCAGTTCTTC.

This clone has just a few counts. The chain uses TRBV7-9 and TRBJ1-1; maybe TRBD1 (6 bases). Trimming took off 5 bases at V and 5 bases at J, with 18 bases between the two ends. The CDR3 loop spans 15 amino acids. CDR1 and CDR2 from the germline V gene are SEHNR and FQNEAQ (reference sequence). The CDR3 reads CASSLEGGGGTEAFF. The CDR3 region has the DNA TGTGCCAGCAGCCTAGAGGGGGGCGGAGGGACTGAAGCTTTCTTT.

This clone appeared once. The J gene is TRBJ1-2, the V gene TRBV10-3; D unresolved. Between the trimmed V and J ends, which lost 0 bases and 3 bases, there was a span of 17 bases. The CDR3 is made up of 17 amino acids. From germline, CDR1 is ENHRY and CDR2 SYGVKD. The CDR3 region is CAISESTLAVLDYGYTF. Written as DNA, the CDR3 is TGTGCCATCAGTGAGTCGACTCTGGCGGTCCTTGACTATGGCTACACCTTC.

CDR3 nucleotide sequence: TGCGCCAGCAGCTTGGGGTACCAAGAGACCCAGTACTTC. This codes for CASSLGYQETQYF. The J gene is TRBJ2-5, the V gene TRBV5-1; D is unresolved. Deletions cut 0 bases from V and 0 bases from J, with 3 bases between. The CDR3 totals 13 residues. In germline, CDR1 is SGHRS, CDR2 YFSETQ.

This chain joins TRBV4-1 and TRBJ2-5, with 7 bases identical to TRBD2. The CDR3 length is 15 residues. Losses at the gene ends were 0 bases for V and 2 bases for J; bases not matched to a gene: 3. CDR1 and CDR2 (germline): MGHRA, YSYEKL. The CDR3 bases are TGCGCCAGCAGCCAAGATCGGGGACTACAAGAGACCCAGTACTTC. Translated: CASSQDRGLQETQYF.

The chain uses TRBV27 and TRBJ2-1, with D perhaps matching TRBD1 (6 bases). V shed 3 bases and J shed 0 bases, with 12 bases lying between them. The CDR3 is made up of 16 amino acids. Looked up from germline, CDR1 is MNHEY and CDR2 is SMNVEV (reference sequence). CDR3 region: CASSLAGTSSYNEQFF. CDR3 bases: TGTGCCAGCAGTTTGGCCGGGACATCCTCCTACAATGAGCAGTTCTTC.

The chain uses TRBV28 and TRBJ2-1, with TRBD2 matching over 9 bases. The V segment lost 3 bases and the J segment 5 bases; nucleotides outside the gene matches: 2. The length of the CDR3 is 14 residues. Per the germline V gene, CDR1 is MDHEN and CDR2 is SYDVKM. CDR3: CASSFLAGHNEQFF. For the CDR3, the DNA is TGTGCCAGCAGTTTCCTAGCGGGACACAATGAGCAGTTCTTC.

CDR3 region: CASSPMVSNQPQHF. The CDR3 DNA reads TGTGCCAGCAGCCCCATGGTTAGCAATCAGCCCCAGCATTTT. The gene calls are TRBV2 and TRBJ1-5; D is unclear. CDR3 size: 14 residues. Trimming removed 6 bases from V and 0 bases from J, with 9 bases in between. Germline CDR1 is SNHLY and CDR2 is FYNNEI.

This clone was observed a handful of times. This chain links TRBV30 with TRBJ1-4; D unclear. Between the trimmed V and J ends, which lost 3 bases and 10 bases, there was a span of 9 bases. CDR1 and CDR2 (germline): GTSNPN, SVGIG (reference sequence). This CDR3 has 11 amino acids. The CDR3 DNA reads TGTGCCTGGAGCGTCGGAGGAAAACTGTTTTTT. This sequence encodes CAWSVGGKLFF.

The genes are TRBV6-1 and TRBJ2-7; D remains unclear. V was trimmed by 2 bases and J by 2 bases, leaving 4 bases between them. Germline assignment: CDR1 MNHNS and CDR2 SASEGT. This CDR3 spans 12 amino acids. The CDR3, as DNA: TGTGCCAGCAGTGAACAAACCTACGAGCAGTACTTC. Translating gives CASSEQTYEQYF.